This T cell receptor beta chain was captured in a study of shared clonotypes between healthy human individuals. In the naive CD8 group, cells lacked CD45RO and were positively selected for CCR7, so terminally differentiated effector memory CD45RA+ cells were left out. Regarding the study as a whole: Among a few donors, approximately 5% of naive CD4 clonotypes were found in common.

This table comes from immunoSEQ multiplex PCR, and its TCRdb copy is limited to in-frame clones, with some not included. The sample shows millions of clones, approximately 94% of them seen only once. As for this clone: The antigen remains unidentified.

The CDR3 sequence is 14 residues long. In germline, CDR1 is MNHEY, CDR2 SMNVEV (reference sequence). J was trimmed by 2 bases and V by 5 bases; bases with no gene match: 5. Sequencing was done on a sample of naive CD8+ T cells sorted from blood. This clonotype was obtained from a man aged 18 to 30 in good health. The rearrangement links TRBV27 to TRBJ2-7; TRBD1 aligns across 8 bases. This chain's CDR3 is CASSPHRGTYEQYF. CDR3 bases: TGTGCCAGCAGTCCCCACAGGGGGACCTACGAGCAGTACTTC.